These 10 T cell receptor beta chains were sequenced from one sample in a study of cytomegalovirus exposure and HLA in healthy donors. Use of 60 Vbeta and 13 Jbeta primers characterized the PCR. The data were produced by immunoSEQ multiplex PCR, yet TCRdb's version contains in-frame clones alone and is incomplete. The sample records about 130,000 clones, about 70% being singletons. Input material: PBMCs. The receptors come from a male donor in good health and CMV-seronegative.

This clone was picked up one time. V gene TRBV4-3 combines with J gene TRBJ2-7, with TRBD1 identical over 7 bases. The CDR3 consists of 14 residues. J gave up 5 bases and V 0 bases, and 4 bases lay outside the gene matches. The germline CDR1 and CDR2 sequences are LGHNA and YSLEER. CDR3 residues: CASSQEDQGDEQYF. The CDR3, as DNA: TGCGCCAGCAGCCAAGAGGATCAGGGGGACGAGCAGTACTTC.

The table lists this clone with a count of one. The chain employs TRBV7-9 and TRBJ2-7; a weak D match, TRBD1 (6 bases). This CDR3 has 16 residues. Germline CDR1 and CDR2: SEHNR and FQNEAQ (reference sequence). The V end lost 1 base, the J end lost 2 bases, and 15 bases lay between the germline ends. In nucleotides, the CDR3 is TGTGCCAGCAGCTTAGGGGGGCAGAGGGCTACCTACGAGCAGTACTTC. Translated, it gives CASSLGGQRATYEQYF.

This clone was observed a single time. The chain carries TRBV4-3 and TRBJ2-4, with 10 bases identical to TRBD2. The ends lost 4 bases at V and 13 bases at J; junction bases unmatched: 16. The CDR3 length is 16 residues. From germline, CDR1 is LGHNA and CDR2 YSLEER. The CDR3 spells CASSPFTSGDFSLQYF. Here the CDR3 DNA reads TGCGCCAGCAGCCCCTTCACTAGCGGGGACTTTTCCCTCCAGTACTTC.

The genes are TRBV6-5 and TRBJ2-7; D is uncertain. The CDR3 extends over 15 amino acids. Germline V gives CDR1 MNHEY, CDR2 SVGAGI. The ends were cut back, 4 bases at V and 7 bases at J, with 20 bases in the middle. The chain's CDR3 is CASSSKSHLIAEQYF. The CDR3 DNA sequence: TGTGCCAGCAGTTCCAAGTCCCATCTAATTGCGGAGCAGTACTTC.

The V and J genes are TRBV6-1 and TRBJ2-1, with TRBD2 matching over 11 bases. The CDR3 has 17 residues. J gave up 4 bases and V 4 bases, and 9 bases lay outside the gene matches. Germline V gene lookup returns CDR1 MNHNS and CDR2 SASEGT. Here the CDR3 reads CASSAASGLAVYNEQFF. CDR3 in DNA: TGTGCCAGCAGTGCCGCCTCGGGACTAGCGGTTTACAATGAGCAGTTCTTC.

This chain uses TRBV11-2 with TRBJ2-7; the D is unclear. The CDR3 loop spans 15 amino acids. V dropped 1 base and J dropped 0 bases, with 10 bases sitting between them. The V gene's germline CDR1 is SGHAT and CDR2 FQNNGV. CDR3: CASSLVATSSYEQYF. CDR3 DNA: TGTGCCAGCAGCTTAGTAGCCACGAGCTCCTACGAGCAGTACTTC.

The V and J genes are TRBV27 and TRBJ2-7; D gene uncertain. The CDR3 spans 14 residues. CDR1 is MNHEY and CDR2 is SMNVEV in the germline V gene (reference sequence). Between the trimmed V and J ends, which lost 3 bases and 5 bases, there was a span of 14 bases. CDR3 protein: CASSLVRKQHEQYF. Written as DNA, the CDR3 is TGTGCCAGCAGTTTGGTCAGAAAACAACACGAGCAGTACTTC.

The rearrangement links TRBV7-2 to TRBJ2-2; 8 bases agree with TRBD1. In germline, CDR1 is SGHTA, CDR2 FQGNSA. There are 14 residues in the CDR3. Unmatched junction bases numbered 6, after V lost 8 bases and J lost 4 bases. The CDR3 loop is CASCGQGSTGELFF. As DNA, the CDR3 is TGTGCCAGCTGCGGACAGGGATCCACCGGGGAGCTGTTTTTT.

The CDR3 loop reads CASSPGDISAGYTF. The CDR3 DNA reads as TGTGCCAGCAGCCCCGGGGACATTTCGGCCGGCTACACCTTC. The chain couples TRBV9 to TRBJ1-2, with D possibly being TRBD1 (6 bases). Trimming took 4 bases from V and 8 from J, leaving 18 bases between them. Germline values: CDR1 SGDLS, CDR2 YYNGEE. The CDR3 contains 14 residues.

There are a few counts of this clone. The genes are TRBV6-6 and TRBJ2-5; D is ambiguous. Trimming cost V 3 bases and J 2 bases, with 10 bases left between them. The CDR3 covers 14 residues. Germline assignment: CDR1 MNHNY and CDR2 SVGAGI (reference sequence). In nucleotides, the CDR3 is TGTGCCAGCAGTTATTCAGTCTTTCAAGAGACCCAGTACTTC. This codes for CASSYSVFQETQYF.